This entry lists 9 T cell receptor beta chains sequenced from one sample in a study of blood T cell repertoires in COVID-19. Produced via immunoSEQ multiplex PCR; TCRdb's table is partial and in-frame only. The sample lists 200,000 to 250,000 clones; approximately 86% were seen once. The sequenced sample was peripheral blood. Receptor source: a woman between 50 and 59 years old with COVID-19, enrolled during active disease.

The V call is TRBV19, the J call TRBJ2-7; TRBD1 matches 10 bases. The length of the CDR3 is 14 residues. CDR1 is LNHDA, CDR2 SQIVND, per germline (reference sequence). Trimming at V came to 10 bases and at J to 5 bases, leaving 11 bases not matched to a gene. In nucleotides, the CDR3 is TGTGCCACTTCCACGGGACAGGGGACCCACGAGCAGTACTTC. This encodes CATSTGQGTHEQYF.

This chain joins TRBV28 and TRBJ1-4; D may be TRBD1 (6 bases). The CDR3 extends over 16 amino acids. CDR1 and CDR2 from the germline V gene are MDHEN and SYDVKM. The V gene lost 5 bases and the J gene lost 4 bases, with 17 bases spanning the gap. CDR3 region: CASSGRGGGVNEKLFF. DNA of the CDR3: TGTGCCAGCAGTGGCCGTGGGGGGGGCGTTAATGAAAAACTGTTTTTT. Supplemented by reference TRBV28 and TRBJ1-4, the full variable domain reads DVKVTQSSRYLVKRTGEKVFLECVQDMDHENMFWYRQDPGLGLRLIYFSYDVKMKEKGDIPEGYSVSREKKERFSLILESASTNQTSMYLCASSGRGGGVNEKLFFGSGTQLSVL.

The rearrangement uses TRBV6-5 and TRBJ1-6; D is possibly TRBD1 (5 bases). Trimming stripped 1 base from V and 10 bases from J, with 14 bases between. Germline CDR1 and CDR2: MNHEY and SVGAGI. The CDR3 sequence is 15 residues long. CDR3 in DNA: TGTGCCAGCAGTTACTACCGACAGACCGGGTCACCCCTCCACTTT. Its translation: CASSYYRQTGSPLHF.

The chain joins TRBV27 to TRBJ2-1, with 8 bases identical to TRBD2. The ends lost 5 bases at V and 3 bases at J; junction bases unmatched: 9. From germline, CDR1 is MNHEY and CDR2 SMNVEV (reference sequence). The CDR3 has 16 residues. This CDR3 reads CASSPPGLALYNEQFF. Here the CDR3 DNA reads TGTGCCAGCAGTCCCCCCGGACTAGCTCTCTACAATGAGCAGTTCTTC.

CDR3 sequence: CASSYRGRDEKLFF. The CDR3 coding sequence is TGTGCCAGCAGTTACCGAGGGAGGGATGAAAAACTGTTTTTT. The rearrangement uses TRBV6-6 and TRBJ1-4; D gene ambiguous. Trimming stripped 2 bases from V and 6 bases from J, with 10 bases between. Germline V gene sequence: CDR1 MNHNY, CDR2 SVGAGI (reference sequence). The CDR3 sequence is 14 residues long.

The genes are TRBV7-8 and TRBJ2-6, with a tentative D call TRBD2 (6 bases). The germline V and J ends were trimmed by 1 base and 2 bases, with 12 bases remaining between them. From germline, CDR1 is SGHVS and CDR2 FQNEAQ. This CDR3 has 17 residues. The CDR3 DNA is TGTGCCAGCAGCTTAGGGCGGGGAAAAACTGGGGCCAACGTCCTGACTTTC. It translates to CASSLGRGKTGANVLTF.

The rearrangement uses TRBV5-1 and TRBJ1-6; 11 nucleotides agree with TRBD1. In germline, CDR1 is SGHRS, CDR2 YFSETQ. With V trimmed by 4 bases and J by 7 bases, 13 bases remained unmatched. There are 18 residues in the CDR3. CDR3 region: CASSRTGGSQGPNSPLHF. DNA of the CDR3: TGCGCCAGCAGCAGGACAGGGGGCTCGCAGGGCCCAAATTCACCCCTCCACTTT.

This clone was recorded at least ten times. As DNA, the CDR3 is TGTGCCAGCAGCCCAGAGCCTCAGGGGGAAGAGACCCAGTACTTC. Encoded protein: CASSPEPQGEETQYF. The rearrangement joins TRBV5-4 to TRBJ2-5; 7 bases are shared with TRBD1. The germline CDR1 and CDR2 sequences are SGHNT and YYREEE (reference sequence). The CDR3 totals 15 residues. The trim removed 4 bases at V and 3 bases at J, leaving 9 bases unmatched.

This chain links TRBV5-1 with TRBJ2-1, with 9 bases identical to TRBD1. Per the germline V gene, CDR1 is SGHRS and CDR2 is YFSETQ. The CDR3 runs 12 residues. With 3 bases clipped from V and 8 bases from J, the junction kept 0 bases outside the gene matches. The CDR3 reads CASSWTGDEQFF. The CDR3 region has the DNA TGCGCCAGCAGCTGGACAGGGGATGAGCAGTTCTTC.